This TCR beta chain comes out of a study of shared clonotypes between healthy human individuals. Across the study: The people who gave samples were a couple of women and a few men aged 18 to 49. General study results and limits: Sharing of clonotypes among donors was expected to vary with sequencing depth. Four donors showed sharing of around 5% of naive CD4 clonotypes.

Germline V gene sequence: CDR1 ENHRY, CDR2 SYGVKD. The CDR3 totals 14 residues. V lost 2 bases and J 0 bases, leaving 6 bases between the germline ends. From CD4+ cells came CD45RA+ naive and CD45RA-negative memory subsets. In regard to this clone: The antigen remains unidentified.

Here immunoSEQ multiplex PCR was the method, and the copy in TCRdb shows in-frame clones only, minus some. The sample gives millions of clones, approximately 92% of which show up once; about 0.13% is in the top ten. Specimen: naive CD4+ T cells sorted from blood. The subset: CD45RA+ positively selected. This clonotype was sampled from a man aged 18 to 29 in good health. The chain couples TRBV10-3 to TRBJ2-3; the D gene is possibly TRBD1 (6 bases). DNA for the CDR3: TGTGCCATCAGTGAGCAGGGGAGCACAGATACGCAGTATTTT. Translated, it gives CAISEQGSTDTQYF.